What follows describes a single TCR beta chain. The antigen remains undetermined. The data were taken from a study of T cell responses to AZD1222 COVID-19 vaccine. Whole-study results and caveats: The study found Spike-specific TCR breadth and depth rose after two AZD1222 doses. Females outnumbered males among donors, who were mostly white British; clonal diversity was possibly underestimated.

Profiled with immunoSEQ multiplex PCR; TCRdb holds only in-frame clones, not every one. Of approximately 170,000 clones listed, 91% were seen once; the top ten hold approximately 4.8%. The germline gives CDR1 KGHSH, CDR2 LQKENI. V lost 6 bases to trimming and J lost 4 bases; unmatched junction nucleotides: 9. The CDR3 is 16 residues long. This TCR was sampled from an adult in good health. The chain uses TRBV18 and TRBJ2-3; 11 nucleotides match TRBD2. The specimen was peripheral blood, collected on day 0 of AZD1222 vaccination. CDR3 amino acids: CASSRTSGSGADTQYF. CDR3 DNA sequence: TGTGCCAGCTCCCGAACTAGCGGGAGTGGTGCAGATACGCAGTATTTT.